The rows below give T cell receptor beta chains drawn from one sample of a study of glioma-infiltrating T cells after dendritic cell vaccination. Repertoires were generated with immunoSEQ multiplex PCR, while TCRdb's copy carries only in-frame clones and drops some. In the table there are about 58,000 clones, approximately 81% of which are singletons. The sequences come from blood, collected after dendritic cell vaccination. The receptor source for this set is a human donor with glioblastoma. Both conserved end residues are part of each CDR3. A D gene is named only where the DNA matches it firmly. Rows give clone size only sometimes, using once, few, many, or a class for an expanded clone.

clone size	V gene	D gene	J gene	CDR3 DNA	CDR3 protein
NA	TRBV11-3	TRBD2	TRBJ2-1	TGTGCCAGCAGCCCAGGACTAGCGGGGGGCGCCTCCTACAATGAGCAGTTCTTC	CASSPGLAGGASYNEQFF
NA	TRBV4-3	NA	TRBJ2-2	TGCGCCAGCAGCCAAGTGAGGAACACCGGGGAGCTGTTTTTT	CASSQVRNTGELFF
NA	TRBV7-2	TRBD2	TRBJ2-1	TGTGCCAGCAGCCTGCTCGGGACTAGCCTAAATGAGCAGTTCTTC	CASSLLGTSLNEQFF
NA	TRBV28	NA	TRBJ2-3	TGTGCCAGCAGTGGCGGCCGCACAGATACGCAGTATTTT	CASSGGRTDTQYF
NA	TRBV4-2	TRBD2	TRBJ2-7	TGTGCCAGCAGCCAAGACCCACTGGGCGGGGGTGTGAACGAGCAGTACTTC	CASSQDPLGGGVNEQYF
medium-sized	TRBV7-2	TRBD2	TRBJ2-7	TGTGCCAGCAGCTCGCTAGCGGGGACCTACGAGCAGTACTTC	CASSSLAGTYEQYF
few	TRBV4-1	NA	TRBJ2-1	TGCGCCAGCAGCCAAGGCGTTAGCGGTAGCTCCTACAATGAGCAGTTCTTC	CASSQGVSGSSYNEQFF
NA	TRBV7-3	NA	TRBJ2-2	TGTGCCAGCAGCCCGTTACAGGATGGGTTGGGGGAGCTGTTTTTT	CASSPLQDGLGELFF
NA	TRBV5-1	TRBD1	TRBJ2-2	TGCGCCAGTAACCCGGGACAGGGTACCGGGGAGCTGTTTTTT	CASNPGQGTGELFF
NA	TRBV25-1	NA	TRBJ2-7	TGTGCCAGCAGTCCCCTAGGAGGATCCTACGAGCAGTACTTC	CASSPLGGSYEQYF
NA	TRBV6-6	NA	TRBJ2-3	TGTGCCAGCAGTCACGGGACTAGCACAGATACGCAGTATTTT	CASSHGTSTDTQYF
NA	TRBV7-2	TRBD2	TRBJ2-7	TGTGCCAGCAGCTTCGAAGCGGGGGGGCCGGGCGAGCAGTACTTC	CASSFEAGGPGEQYF
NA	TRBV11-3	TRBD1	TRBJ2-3	TGTGCCAGCAGCCGCCGCCGGGACAGTCTATCCGGAGATACGCAGTATTTT	CASSRRRDSLSGDTQYF
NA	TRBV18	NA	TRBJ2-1	TGTGCCAGCTCACGTGACATCATGATTGAGCAGTTCTTC	CASSRDIMIEQFF
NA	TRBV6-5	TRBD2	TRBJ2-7	TGTGCCAGCAGTAGGACTAGCGGGGGATTCGAGCAGTACTTC	CASSRTSGGFEQYF
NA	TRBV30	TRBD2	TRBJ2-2	TGTGCCCGTAGCGGGGGAAACACCGGGGAGCTGTTTTTT	CARSGGNTGELFF
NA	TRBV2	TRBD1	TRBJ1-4	TGTGCCAGTGCACCGGGACAGTCTAATGAAAAACTGTTTTTT	CASAPGQSNEKLFF
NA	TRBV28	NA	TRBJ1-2	TGTGCCAGCAGTTTCGCCCCCAGGGATGGCTACACCTTC	CASSFAPRDGYTF
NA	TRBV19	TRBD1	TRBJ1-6	TGTGCCAGCAATACCGTAGCCGGGACAGGGGGTAATTCACCCCTCCACTTT	CASNTVAGTGGNSPLHF
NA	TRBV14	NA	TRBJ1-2	TGTGCCAGCGCAACCGTAGAAACAGATTATGGCTACACCTTC	CASATVETDYGYTF
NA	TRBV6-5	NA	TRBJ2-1	TGTGCCAGCAGTTACTCGGCCGGGGGCAATGAGCAGTTCTTC	CASSYSAGGNEQFF
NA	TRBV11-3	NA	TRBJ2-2	TGTGCCAGCAGCTTAGGTCACAAGCGGTGGTGGGACACCGGGGAGCTGTTTTTT	CASSLGHKRWWDTGELFF
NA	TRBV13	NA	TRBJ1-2	TGTGCCAGCAGGACGTGGGGGCTTACTAACTATGGCTACACCTTC	CASRTWGLTNYGYTF
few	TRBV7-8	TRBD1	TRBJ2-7	TGTGCCAGCAGCACCAAGACAGGGTATGGCTCCTACGAGCAGTACTTC	CASSTKTGYGSYEQYF
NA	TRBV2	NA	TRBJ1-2	TGTGCCAGCAGTGCAAACTTATATGGCTACACCTTC	CASSANLYGYTF
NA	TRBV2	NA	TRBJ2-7	TGTGCCAGCAGTGAATCTAGGCAGACCTACGAGCAGTACTTC	CASSESRQTYEQYF
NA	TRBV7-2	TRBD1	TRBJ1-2	TGTGCCAGCAGCTTAGCTGGACAGGGGAACTATGGCTACACCTTC	CASSLAGQGNYGYTF
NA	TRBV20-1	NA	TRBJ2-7	TGCAGTGTCGTAGGAGGCTACGAGCAGTACTTC	CSVVGGYEQYF
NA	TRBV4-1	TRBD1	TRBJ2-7	TGCGCCAGCAGCCAGACCGGGACAGGGCTCGACGAGCAGTACTTC	CASSQTGTGLDEQYF
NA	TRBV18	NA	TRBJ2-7	TGTGCCAGCTCACCCAAAACCGGTGCAGGGACCTACGAGCAGTACTTC	CASSPKTGAGTYEQYF
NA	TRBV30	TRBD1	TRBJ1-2	TGTGCCTGGAGACAGGGGGAACTGCTCTATGGCTACACCTTC	CAWRQGELLYGYTF
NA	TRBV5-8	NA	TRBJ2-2	TGTGCCAGCAGCTTGATACAGGGCATGGCCGGGGAGCTGTTTTTT	CASSLIQGMAGELFF
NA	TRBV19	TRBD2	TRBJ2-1	TGTGCCAGTAGTACTCTCGCGGGGGGATTCGATGAGCAGTTCTTC	CASSTLAGGFDEQFF
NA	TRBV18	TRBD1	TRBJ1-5	TGTGCCAGCTCCCGGGACAGGGAGGGTCAGCCCCAGCATTTT	CASSRDREGQPQHF
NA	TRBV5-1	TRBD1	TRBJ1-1	TGCGCCAGCAGCAGAAATCAGGGGGCCGGTGGAAACACTGAAGCTTTCTTT	CASSRNQGAGGNTEAFF
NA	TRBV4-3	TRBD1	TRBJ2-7	TGCGCCAGCAGCCAATCCCTAACCCGGGACAGGGCCTACGAGCAGTACTTC	CASSQSLTRDRAYEQYF
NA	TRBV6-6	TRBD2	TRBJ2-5	TGTGCCAGCGGCGGGGGGACCCAGTACTTC	CASGGGTQYF
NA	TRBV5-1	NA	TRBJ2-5	TGCGCCAGCAGCTTGGAAGTGGCGGACAATGTGGAGACCCAGTACTTC	CASSLEVADNVETQYF
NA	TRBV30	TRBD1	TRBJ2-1	TGTGCCTGGGCCGGGACAGAGAGCTCCTACAATGAGCAGTTCTTC	CAWAGTESSYNEQFF
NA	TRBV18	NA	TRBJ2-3	TGTGCCAGCTCAGCCGACTCACGCGGGGATAGCACAGATACGCAGTATTTT	CASSADSRGDSTDTQYF
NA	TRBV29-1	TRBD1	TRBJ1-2	TGCAGCGTTGAAGACTGGACAGGCGGGGAAAATGGCTACACCTTC	CSVEDWTGGENGYTF
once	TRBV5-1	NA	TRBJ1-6	TGCGCCAGCAGCTTGGAAGGGAGCCGGAATTCACCCCTCCACTTT	CASSLEGSRNSPLHF